The 23 T cell receptor beta chains presented below share a single source sample, sequenced in a study of shared clonotypes between healthy human individuals. TCRdb's table, derived via immunoSEQ multiplex PCR, lists solely in-frame clones and lacks some. The table includes about 340,000 clones, roughly 70% detected once. Sequencing was carried out using memory CD4+ T cells sorted from blood. Subset denoted: CD45RA-negative fraction. Source of these receptors: a man in his thirties or forties in good health.

This clone was observed at least ten times. V is TRBV27 and J is TRBJ2-5; D unclear. The CDR3 extends over 13 amino acids. The V end was cut by 7 bases, the J end by 6 bases, with 15 bases between. Germline assignment: CDR1 MNHEY and CDR2 SMNVEV (reference sequence). In DNA form, the CDR3 reads TGTGCCAGCAAGTTCTTATCCGGCAAGACCCAGTACTTC. Its translation is CASKFLSGKTQYF.

The chain carries TRBV5-1 and TRBJ2-7; D assignment may be TRBD1 or TRBD2 (5 bases each). From germline, CDR1 is SGHRS and CDR2 YFSETQ. The CDR3 runs 14 residues. Trimming left V 4 bases short and J 1 base short, with 12 bases between. CDR3 nucleotide sequence: TGCGCCAGCAGCCCCGGGGACGGATCCTACGAGCAGTACTTC. Translated: CASSPGDGSYEQYF.

This chain joins TRBV29-1 and TRBJ2-7, with a weak D call TRBD1 (5 bases). Germline V CDR1 and CDR2: SQVTM, ANQGSEA. This CDR3 is built from 14 residues. Trimming cost V 4 bases and J 3 bases, with 16 bases left between them. Here the CDR3 DNA reads TGCAGCGTTGTTACGACAGACCAAATCTACGAGCAGTACTTC. It codes for CSVVTTDQIYEQYF.

The V and J genes are TRBV4-3 and TRBJ1-1; the D is unclear. The CDR3 loop spans 15 amino acids. The V and J ends lost 2 bases and 3 bases respectively, with 13 bases between them. The V gene's germline CDR1 is LGHNA and CDR2 YSLEER. CDR3 amino acids: CASSQRVREDTEAFF. DNA for the CDR3: TGCGCCAGCAGCCAACGAGTGAGGGAGGACACTGAAGCTTTCTTT.

This clone was recorded only once. V gene TRBV19 combines with J gene TRBJ2-4; 9 bases fit TRBD1. Germline values: CDR1 LNHDA, CDR2 SQIVND (reference sequence). Germline trimming cut 6 bases from V and 8 bases from J; bases unmatched to any gene: 5. The CDR3 loop spans 13 amino acids. The CDR3 is CASSRTGVDIQYF. In nucleotides, the CDR3 is TGTGCCAGTAGCCGGACAGGGGTCGACATTCAGTACTTC.

The chain uses TRBV11-3 and TRBJ2-1; 7 bases match TRBD2. Germline values: CDR1 SGHNT, CDR2 YENEEA. V lost 0 bases, J lost 6 bases, and 5 bases stayed unmatched. This CDR3 comprises 15 residues. In DNA, the CDR3 is TGTGCCAGCAGCTTAGATCCAGCGGGGCTCAATGAGCAGTTCTTC. This translates into CASSLDPAGLNEQFF.

The rearrangement uses TRBV4-1 and TRBJ2-3; D may correspond to TRBD1 or TRBD2 (5 bases each). Deletions cut 2 bases from V and 2 bases from J, with 29 bases between. From germline, CDR1 is MGHRA and CDR2 YSYEKL. The CDR3 is 21 residues long. This CDR3 reads CASSQPWVEKIREYVTDTQYF. The CDR3 region has the DNA TGCGCCAGCAGCCAACCATGGGTGGAGAAAATCAGGGAGTATGTCACAGATACGCAGTATTTT.

The V call is TRBV15, the J call TRBJ2-1; no clear D. The CDR3 covers 11 residues. V was cut by 3 bases and J by 10 bases, with 7 bases left in between. CDR1 LNHNV and CDR2 YYDKDF come from the germline V gene (reference sequence). In DNA, the CDR3 is TGTGCCACCAGCAGTTATATAGAGCAGTTCTTC. Amino acid sequence: CATSSYIEQFF. The whole variable domain, remainder taken from reference TRBV15 and TRBJ2-1, is DAMVIQNPRYQVTQFGKPVTLSCSQTLNHNVMYWYQQKSSQAPKLLFHYYDKDFNNEADTPDNFQSRRPNTSFCFLDIRSPGLGDTAMYLCATSSYIEQFFGPGTRLTVL.

The table lists this clone with a few counts. V and J are TRBV6-1 and TRBJ1-5; possibly TRBD1 for D (6 bases). There are 12 residues in the CDR3. Trimming shortened V by 8 bases and J by 7 bases, and 12 bases separated the two germline ends. Germline CDR1 and CDR2: MNHNS and SASEGT. The CDR3 sequence: CASRGGRQPQHF. Here the CDR3 DNA reads TGTGCCAGCCGTGGGGGCAGGCAGCCCCAGCATTTT.

The V call is TRBV11-2, the J call TRBJ2-2; D remains ambiguous. CDR1 SGHAT and CDR2 FQNNGV come from the germline V gene. This CDR3 contains 14 residues. V lost 1 base and J 8 bases, leaving 11 bases between the germline ends. CDR3 DNA sequence: TGTGCCAGCAGCTTAGTAGTGGGAATTGGGGAGCTGTTTTTT. This encodes CASSLVVGIGELFF.

The chain couples TRBV7-2 to TRBJ2-7, with TRBD2 matching 14 bases. Germline V gene sequence: CDR1 SGHTA, CDR2 FQGNSA. The CDR3 extends over 19 amino acids. The V gene end was trimmed by 4 bases and the J gene end by 6 bases; junction bases not matched to a gene: 17. Here the CDR3 DNA reads TGTGCCAGCAGCTCCCCGGGACTAGCGGGAGTTAGCCACCTTCTCGAGCAGTACTTC. Amino acids: CASSSPGLAGVSHLLEQYF.

This chain connects TRBV5-1 to TRBJ2-7; 11 bases match TRBD2. This CDR3 is 15 amino acids long. V dropped 0 bases and J dropped 5; count of bases not matched to a gene: 4. From germline, CDR1 is SGHRS and CDR2 YFSETQ. CDR3 in amino acids: CASSLVSGRADEQYF. CDR3 DNA: TGCGCCAGCAGCTTGGTTAGCGGGAGGGCTGACGAGCAGTACTTC.

The rearrangement joins TRBV5-1 to TRBJ2-1, with 13 positions matching TRBD2. There are 15 residues in the CDR3. V dropped 0 bases and J dropped 9; count of bases not matched to a gene: 3. Per the germline V gene, CDR1 is SGHRS and CDR2 is YFSETQ. CDR3 sequence reads: CASSLGTSGSGEQFF. The CDR3 DNA follows: TGCGCCAGCAGCTTGGGGACTAGCGGGAGTGGTGAGCAGTTCTTC.

The CDR3 loop reads CASIGALGDNQPQHF. The CDR3 nucleotides are TGTGCCAGCATTGGGGCTTTGGGAGATAATCAGCCCCAGCATTTT. The V call is TRBV6-1, the J call TRBJ1-5; D is possibly TRBD1 (5 bases). V was pared by 7 bases and J by 4 bases, with 17 bases between. Per germline, CDR1 MNHNS and CDR2 SASEGT. The CDR3 extends over 15 amino acids.

V gene TRBV28 combines with J gene TRBJ2-7; a possible D gene is TRBD2 (6 bases). Looked up from germline, CDR1 is MDHEN and CDR2 is SYDVKM. The CDR3 is 15 amino acids. Trimming left V 7 bases short and J 3 bases short, with 19 bases between. The CDR3 here is CASKAGGTEGYEQYF. CDR3 DNA: TGTGCCAGCAAAGCCGGGGGTACCGAGGGCTACGAGCAGTACTTC. The entire variable domain, with the rest obtained from reference TRBV28 and TRBJ2-7, is as follows: DVKVTQSSRYLVKRTGEKVFLECVQDMDHENMFWYRQDPGLGLRLIYFSYDVKMKEKGDIPEGYSVSREKKERFSLILESASTNQTSMYLCASKAGGTEGYEQYFGPGTRLTVT.

V is TRBV27 and J is TRBJ2-1; the D gene is possibly TRBD2 (5 bases). Germline loops: CDR1 MNHEY, CDR2 SMNVEV (reference sequence). The CDR3 length is 15 residues. The V gene lost 3 bases and the J gene lost 3 bases, with 12 bases spanning the gap. The CDR3 sequence is CASSLKAEDYNEQFF. DNA for the CDR3: TGTGCCAGCAGTTTGAAAGCGGAGGACTACAATGAGCAGTTCTTC.

This clone was counted a few times. The V call is TRBV28, the J call TRBJ2-2, with 7 bases matching TRBD2. CDR1 is MDHEN and CDR2 is SYDVKM in the germline V gene. This CDR3 has 17 residues. V shed 5 bases, J shed 5 bases, and the junction held 14 bases outside the gene matches. Here the CDR3 reads CASSARAGFVTTGELFF. The CDR3 DNA reads as TGTGCCAGCAGTGCCCGAGCGGGATTCGTCACGACCGGGGAGCTGTTTTTT. Together with reference TRBV28 and TRBJ2-2, the CDR3 gives the full variable domain: DVKVTQSSRYLVKRTGEKVFLECVQDMDHENMFWYRQDPGLGLRLIYFSYDVKMKEKGDIPEGYSVSREKKERFSLILESASTNQTSMYLCASSARAGFVTTGELFFGEGSRLTVL.

This chain joins TRBV30 and TRBJ1-4; D is unclear. Germline CDR1 is GTSNPN and CDR2 is SVGIG (reference sequence). The length of the CDR3 is 13 residues. Trimming left V 2 bases short and J 0 bases short, with 4 bases between. The CDR3 region has the DNA TGTGCCTGGAGTATGGCAACTAATGAAAAACTGTTTTTT. The encoded protein is CAWSMATNEKLFF.

The gene calls are TRBV5-5 and TRBJ2-3; 10 positions agree with TRBD2. Germline CDR1 SGHKS, CDR2 YYEKEE (reference sequence). Trimming took 4 bases from V and 5 from J; bases not matched to a gene: 16. The CDR3 consists of 18 residues. This chain's CDR3 is CASSLLRPSGSGVDTQYF. CDR3 nucleotide sequence: TGTGCCAGCAGCCTCCTCCGGCCTAGCGGGAGTGGTGTAGATACGCAGTATTTT.

The CDR3, as DNA: TGTGCCATCGCCGAGGGTTTCGCAGATGCCTCTGGAAACACCATATATTTT. Translating gives CAIAEGFADASGNTIYF. The V call is TRBV10-3, the J call TRBJ1-3; no clear D gene. The length of the CDR3 is 17 residues. Germline CDR1 and CDR2: ENHRY and SYGVKD. The V gene lost 8 bases and the J gene lost 0 bases, with 20 bases spanning the gap.

This clone was seen once. This CDR3 is also generated by other DNA sequences in the sample. This chain joins TRBV5-1 and TRBJ1-2; a weak D match, TRBD1 (6 bases). V was trimmed by 3 bases and J by 6 bases, leaving 9 bases between them. Germline CDR1 is SGHRS and CDR2 is YFSETQ. The CDR3 runs to 12 residues. CDR3 residues: CASSSGGHGYTF. Here the CDR3 DNA reads TGCGCCAGCAGCTCGGGGGGCCATGGCTACACCTTC.

CDR3 in amino acids: CASSDSGTRASLTLTDTQYF. CDR3 DNA sequence: TGTGCCAGCAGTGACTCCGGGACTAGAGCCTCCCTTACTCTCACAGATACGCAGTATTTT. V and J are TRBV2 and TRBJ2-3, with TRBD2 matching 8 bases. Germline values: CDR1 SNHLY, CDR2 FYNNEI. The CDR3 consists of 20 residues. The ends lost 3 bases at V and 2 bases at J; junction bases unmatched: 19.

CDR3 in DNA: TGTGCCAGCAGTCCCGAGCGGATACTGATCAAAAACATTCAGTACTTC. The encoded protein is CASSPERILIKNIQYF. V gene TRBV6-6 combines with J gene TRBJ2-4; possible D gene TRBD2, 5 bases. The CDR3 consists of 16 residues. Germline V gene sequence: CDR1 MNHNY, CDR2 SVGAGI (reference sequence). Trimming shortened V by 5 bases and J by 3 bases, and 17 bases separated the two germline ends.